Below, 29 T cell receptor beta chains from the same sample are listed, as sequenced in a study of blood T cell repertoires in COVID-19. TCRdb's copy holds only in-frame clones and misses some; the assay was immunoSEQ multiplex PCR. The table has some 74,000 clones, under 85% seen once. Sequenced sample: peripheral blood. These receptors were collected from a woman between 50 and 59 years old with acute or convalescent COVID-19.

The J gene is TRBJ1-2, the V gene TRBV18; a possible D gene is TRBD1 (5 bases). Trimming cost V 4 bases and J 0 bases, with 6 bases left between them. The germline gives CDR1 KGHSH, CDR2 LQKENI. This CDR3 has 13 residues. The CDR3 region is CASSQGTNYGYTF. The CDR3 DNA sequence: TGTGCCAGCTCACAGGGGACTAACTATGGCTACACCTTC.

This clone appeared a single time. This chain links TRBV5-1 with TRBJ1-1; TRBD1 agrees at 9 bases. The germline CDR1 and CDR2 sequences are SGHRS and YFSETQ. V lost 1 base to trimming and J lost 1 base; unmatched junction nucleotides: 2. This CDR3 is 15 amino acids long. The CDR3 here is CASSLMTGGNTEAFF. CDR3 nucleotide sequence: TGCGCCAGCAGCTTGATGACAGGGGGGAACACTGAAGCTTTCTTT. Looking up the rest from reference TRBV5-1 and TRBJ1-1 gives the full variable domain: KAGVTQTPRYLIKTRGQQVTLSCSPISGHRSVSWYQQTPGQGLQFLFEYFSETQRNKGNFPGRFSGRQFSNSRSEMNVSTLELGDSALYLCASSLMTGGNTEAFFGQGTRLTVV.

This rearrangement joins TRBV18 to TRBJ1-1, with a tentative D call TRBD1 (5 bases). The V and J ends lost 5 bases and 6 bases respectively, with 13 bases between them. Germline CDR1 KGHSH, CDR2 LQKENI. The CDR3 has 13 amino acids. CDR3 coding DNA: TGTGCCAGCTCAAGCGGGGTGGGGGCTGAAGCTTTCTTT. This encodes CASSSGVGAEAFF.

The gene calls are TRBV30 and TRBJ2-7; 7 bases fit TRBD2. The V gene's germline CDR1 is GTSNPN and CDR2 SVGIG (reference sequence). There are 14 residues in the CDR3. V was clipped by 2 bases and J by 2 bases; unmatched bases: 6. The CDR3 nucleotides are TGTGCCTGGAGTTCCCGACTAGCCACCTACGAGCAGTACTTC. This encodes CAWSSRLATYEQYF.

The chain carries TRBV5-1 and TRBJ2-3; D is perhaps TRBD2 (5 bases). The CDR3 has 15 amino acids. In germline, CDR1 is SGHRS, CDR2 YFSETQ. The V end lost 4 bases, the J end lost 2 bases, and 14 bases lay between the germline ends. CDR3 nucleotides: TGCGCCAGCAGCCCCGGGGTCTCCGACACAGATACGCAGTATTTT. Encoded protein: CASSPGVSDTDTQYF.

This clone was observed a single time. The chain is built from TRBV15 and TRBJ1-2; D ambiguous. CDR1 is LNHNV, CDR2 YYDKDF, per germline (reference sequence). CDR3 length: 15 amino acids. V lost 3 bases to trimming and J lost 2 bases, with 13 bases between them. The CDR3 spells CATSSPGGGNYGYTF. The CDR3 nucleotides read TGTGCCACCAGCAGTCCCGGAGGAGGGAACTATGGCTACACCTTC.

This clone has just one count. The chain joins TRBV3-1 (or the pseudogene TRBV3-2) to TRBJ2-1; TRBD2 matches 14 bases. CDR3 length: 15 amino acids. Germline V lookup: CDR1 LGHDT, CDR2 YNNKEL (reference sequence). V trimming: 6 bases; J trimming: 4 bases; junction bases outside the gene matches: 2. In DNA, the CDR3 is TGTGCCAGCAGGGGACTAGCGGGGGCTTACAATGAGCAGTTCTTC. It encodes CASRGLAGAYNEQFF.

This chain links TRBV3-1 (or the pseudogene TRBV3-2) with TRBJ1-5; unclear D gene. The CDR3 has 13 residues. Germline V CDR1 and CDR2: LGHDT, YNNKEL (reference sequence). Trimming left V 4 bases short and J 6 bases short, with 10 bases between. CDR3 DNA sequence: TGTGCCAGCAGCCCCCAGGCTACTCAGCCCCAGCATTTT. It encodes CASSPQATQPQHF.

The chain couples TRBV2 to TRBJ1-2; D perhaps matches TRBD1 (6 bases). Germline loops: CDR1 SNHLY, CDR2 FYNNEI. Between the trimmed V and J ends, which lost 5 bases and 7 bases, there was a span of 14 bases. This CDR3 is 13 amino acids long. CDR3 loop: CASSPTGYFGYTF. In DNA, the CDR3 is TGTGCCAGCAGTCCTACAGGGTATTTTGGCTACACCTTC.

The chain carries TRBV27 and TRBJ2-7; 7 bases match TRBD1. CDR3 size: 15 residues. Germline-derived CDR1 and CDR2 are MNHEY and SMNVEV (reference sequence). With V trimmed by 5 bases and J by 2 bases, 9 bases remained unmatched. In nucleotides, the CDR3 is TGTGCCAGCAGTAGGACCGGGACAGCAGCCTACGAGCAGTACTTC. The encoded protein is CASSRTGTAAYEQYF.

The DNA for the CDR3 is TGTGCCAGCAGTCCCCCGGGACAGGGCCACGAGACCCAGTACTTC. This codes for CASSPPGQGHETQYF. This chain links TRBV6-5 with TRBJ2-5; 9 bases line up with TRBD1. The V and J ends lost 5 bases and 5 bases, in that order; junction bases with no gene match: 9. Germline V gene data show CDR1 as MNHEY and CDR2 as SVGAGI. The CDR3 contains 15 residues.

Concerning this clone: The same CDR3 is also encoded by other DNA sequences in this sample. This sequence joins TRBV2 and TRBJ2-7, with TRBD1 matching over 7 bases. CDR1 is SNHLY and CDR2 is FYNNEI in the germline V gene. The CDR3 runs 12 residues. Losses at the gene ends were 4 bases for V and 3 bases for J; bases not matched to a gene: 0. The CDR3 region is CASSGQGYEQYF. The CDR3 nucleotides read TGTGCCAGCAGTGGACAGGGCTACGAGCAGTACTTC.

V usage is TRBV7-3 and J usage is TRBJ2-3; 13 bases map to TRBD2. The CDR3 covers 19 residues. The V gene end was trimmed by 0 bases and the J gene end by 1 base; junction bases not matched to a gene: 7. Germline CDR1 and CDR2: SGHTA and FQGTGA. The CDR3 nucleotides read TGTGCCAGCAGCTTAACCTCTGCAGGGACTAGCGGGGGCACAGATACGCAGTATTTT. It encodes CASSLTSAGTSGGTDTQYF. The whole variable domain, remainder taken from reference TRBV7-3 and TRBJ2-3, is GAGVSQTPSNKVTEKGKYVELRCDPISGHTALYWYRQSLGQGPEFLIYFQGTGAADDSGLPNDRFFAVRPEGSVSTLKIQRTERGDSAVYLCASSLTSAGTSGGTDTQYFGPGTRLTVL.

The V and J genes are TRBV12-2 and TRBJ2-3; TRBD2 reflects the table's D call only, with no check against the DNA. TRBV12-2 corresponds to a pseudogene. The CDR3 loop spans 16 amino acids. For the CDR3, the DNA is TGTGCAAGTCGCTTGGGACTAGCGGGGAACACAGATACGCAGTATTTT. As protein: CASRLGLAGNTDTQYF.

The chain recombines TRBV7-8 with TRBJ2-1; D perhaps matches TRBD1 (6 bases). Germline CDR1 SGHVS, CDR2 FQNEAQ. V lost 2 bases, J lost 6 bases, and 17 bases lay in between. CDR3 length equals 16 residues. This CDR3 reads CASSLSRTVQGNEQFF. CDR3 sequence (DNA): TGTGCCAGCAGCTTATCCCGGACAGTCCAGGGCAATGAGCAGTTCTTC.

This chain joins TRBV11-3 and TRBJ1-1; no clear D gene. Germline CDR1 and CDR2: SGHNT and YENEEA. CDR3 length: 13 amino acids. Trimming pared 4 bases from V and 1 base from J, leaving 7 bases between. The CDR3 DNA follows: TGTGCCAGCAGCTATACCGGGAACACTGAAGCTTTCTTT. It encodes CASSYTGNTEAFF. Using reference TRBV11-3 and TRBJ1-1 for the parts outside the CDR3, the full variable domain is EAGVVQSPRYKIIEKKQPVAFWCNPISGHNTLYWYLQNLGQGPELLIRYENEEAVDDSQLPKDRFSAERLKGVDSTLKIQPAELGDSAVYLCASSYTGNTEAFFGQGTRLTVV.

The chain's CDR3 is CTSGRTSSGNIQYF. CDR3 DNA: TGCACCAGCGGACGGACATCGAGTGGAAACATTCAGTACTTC. J is TRBJ2-4 and V is TRBV1; TRBD1 is taken as the D call from the table, unchecked against the DNA. TRBV1 is a pseudogene. The CDR3 is 14 amino acids.

This clone was seen ten or more times. The chain links TRBV7-9 to TRBJ2-3; D is perhaps TRBD2 (5 bases). The CDR3 covers 13 residues. V dropped 4 bases and J dropped 10 bases, with 15 bases sitting between them. Germline CDR1 and CDR2: SEHNR and FQNEAQ (reference sequence). CDR3 residues: CASSWDSESAQYF. The CDR3, as DNA: TGTGCCAGCAGCTGGGATAGCGAGAGTGCGCAGTATTTT.

The chain links TRBV24-1 to TRBJ2-2; TRBD2 aligns across 11 bases. The CDR3 runs 19 residues. The germline CDR1 and CDR2 sequences are KGHDR and SFDVKD. V lost 4 bases, J lost 7 bases, and 16 bases stayed unmatched. This chain's CDR3 is CATSDPQTSGGAIGGELFF. The DNA for the CDR3 is TGTGCCACCAGTGACCCACAAACTAGCGGGGGAGCGATTGGCGGGGAGCTGTTTTTT.

The chain uses TRBV24-1 and TRBJ1-3; tentatively, D is TRBD1 (5 bases). Trimming left V 0 bases short and J 4 bases short, with 6 bases between. CDR1 KGHDR and CDR2 SFDVKD come from the germline V gene. The CDR3 length is 14 residues. The DNA for the CDR3 is TGTGCCACCAGTGATTTGCGACAGGGAAACACCATATATTTT. This gives the protein CATSDLRQGNTIYF.

The chain carries TRBV5-1 and TRBJ2-2; the D gene is possibly TRBD2 (6 bases). This CDR3 is 14 amino acids long. The V gene's germline CDR1 is SGHRS and CDR2 YFSETQ. Trimming removed 1 base at V and 8 bases at J, with 12 bases between. The CDR3 region is CASSLLASEGELFF. The CDR3 nucleotides are TGCGCCAGCAGCTTGCTGGCTAGCGAGGGGGAGCTGTTTTTT.

V gene TRBV7-2 combines with J gene TRBJ1-5; D gene unclear. This CDR3 contains 15 residues. V was cut by 1 base and J by 6 bases, with 13 bases left in between. Germline V gene lookup returns CDR1 SGHTA and CDR2 FQGNSA. CDR3 coding DNA: TGTGCCAGCAGCTTAGGGTTAGCTTCTTCTCAGCCCCAGCATTTT. Translating it yields CASSLGLASSQPQHF.

A few counts support this clone. This chain connects TRBV2 to TRBJ1-6, with 8 bases that match TRBD1. The V gene end was trimmed by 6 bases and the J gene end by 10 bases; junction bases not matched to a gene: 11. This CDR3 region has 15 residues. The germline V gene has CDR1 SNHLY and CDR2 FYNNEI. CDR3 loop: CASSANRGSQSPLHF. The CDR3 bases are TGTGCCAGCAGCGCAAACAGGGGGTCCCAATCACCCCTCCACTTT.

This rearrangement joins TRBV4-1 to TRBJ2-3; possibly TRBD2 for D (5 bases). There are 18 residues in the CDR3. The germline gives CDR1 MGHRA, CDR2 YSYEKL. V was clipped by 0 bases and J by 2 bases, with 18 bases between them. Here the CDR3 reads CASSQESEGRSYTDTQYF. The CDR3 coding sequence is TGCGCCAGCAGCCAAGAATCAGAGGGAAGGAGCTACACAGATACGCAGTATTTT.

The J gene is TRBJ1-5, the V gene TRBV12-3 or TRBV12-4, with no clear D. V was pared by 3 bases and J by 9 bases, with 6 bases between. The CDR3 extends over 11 amino acids. This chain's CDR3 is CASSFSGPQHF. The CDR3 DNA sequence: TGTGCCAGCAGTTTCTCCGGGCCCCAGCATTTT.

The chain recombines TRBV7-8 with TRBJ2-7; TRBD1 might be the D (6 bases). The CDR3 has 14 residues. The V and J ends lost 1 base and 3 bases respectively, with 10 bases between them. Germline lookup yields CDR1 SGHVS and CDR2 FQNEAQ. The CDR3 spells CASSLGTAVYEQYF. DNA for the CDR3: TGTGCCAGCAGCTTAGGGACAGCCGTCTACGAGCAGTACTTC.

This clone turned up a few times. This chain links TRBV7-3 with TRBJ1-1; D remains ambiguous. The CDR3 spans 13 residues. Germline lookup yields CDR1 SGHTA and CDR2 FQGTGA. Between the trimmed V and J ends, which lost 1 base and 7 bases, there was a span of 10 bases. CDR3 sequence reads: CASSLIAGGEAFF. CDR3 bases: TGTGCCAGCAGCTTAATCGCGGGCGGTGAAGCTTTCTTT.

This chain uses TRBV20-1 with TRBJ1-2; TRBD1 matches at 7 bases. The CDR3 runs 11 residues. Trimming at V came to 5 bases and at J to 8 bases, leaving 5 bases not matched to a gene. CDR1 DFQATT and CDR2 SNEGSKA come from the germline V gene (reference sequence). The CDR3, as DNA: TGCAGTGCTCGGGACAGTCCAGGCTACACCTTC. Translating gives CSARDSPGYTF.

The chain joins TRBV7-2 to TRBJ1-2, with no clear D. Trimming took 3 bases from V and 4 from J, leaving 6 bases between them. CDR3 length: 12 amino acids. Germline V lookup: CDR1 SGHTA, CDR2 FQGNSA. CDR3 residues: CASSFDSYGYTF. In nucleotides, the CDR3 is TGTGCCAGCAGCTTTGACTCCTATGGCTACACCTTC.